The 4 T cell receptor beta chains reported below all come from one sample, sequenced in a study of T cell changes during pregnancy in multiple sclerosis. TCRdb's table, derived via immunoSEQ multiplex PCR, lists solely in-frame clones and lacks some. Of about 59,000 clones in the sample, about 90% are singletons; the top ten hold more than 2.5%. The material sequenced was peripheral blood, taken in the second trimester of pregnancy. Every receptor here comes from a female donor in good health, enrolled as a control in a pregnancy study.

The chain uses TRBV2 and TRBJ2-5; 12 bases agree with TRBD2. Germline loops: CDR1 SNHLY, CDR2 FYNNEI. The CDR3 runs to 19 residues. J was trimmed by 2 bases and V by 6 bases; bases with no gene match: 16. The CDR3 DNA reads TGTGCCAGCAGACCTGGGGGCCGGCTAGCGGGAGGGCCTCAAGAGACCCAGTACTTC. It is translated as CASRPGGRLAGGPQETQYF.

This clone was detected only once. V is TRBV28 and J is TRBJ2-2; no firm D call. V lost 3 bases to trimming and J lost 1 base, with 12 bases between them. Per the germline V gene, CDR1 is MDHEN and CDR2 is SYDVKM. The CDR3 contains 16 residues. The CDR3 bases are TGTGCCAGCAGTTTGGGCCTTCTCTTGAACACCGGGGAGCTGTTTTTT. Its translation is CASSLGLLLNTGELFF.

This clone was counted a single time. The CDR3 protein is CASSLGMGSSYEQYF. The CDR3 DNA reads as TGTGCCAGCAGCTTAGGAATGGGGAGCTCCTACGAGCAGTACTTC. The genes are TRBV11-1 and TRBJ2-7, with D maybe TRBD2 (5 bases). The germline V gene has CDR1 SGHAT and CDR2 FQDESV (reference sequence). V was shortened by 1 base and J by 0 bases, with 10 bases between the two germline ends. The CDR3 extends over 15 amino acids.

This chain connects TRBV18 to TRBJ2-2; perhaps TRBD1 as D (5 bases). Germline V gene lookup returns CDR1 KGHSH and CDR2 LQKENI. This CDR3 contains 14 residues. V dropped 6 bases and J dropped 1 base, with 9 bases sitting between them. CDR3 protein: CASSPTGNTGELFF. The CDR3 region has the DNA TGTGCCAGCTCCCCTACAGGGAACACCGGGGAGCTGTTTTTT.